Below, 29 T cell receptor beta chains from the same sample are listed, as sequenced in a study of blood T cell repertoires in COVID-19. Only in-frame clones appear in the TCRdb table, and some are missing; sequencing was by immunoSEQ multiplex PCR. The table includes 200,000 to 300,000 clones, about 73% detected once. Sequencing was done on a sample of peripheral blood. The receptors were sampled from a woman over 75 with acute or convalescent COVID-19.

The gene calls are TRBV28 and TRBJ2-2; a possible D gene is TRBD1 (5 bases). V was trimmed by 4 bases and J by 6 bases, leaving 18 bases between them. The CDR3 is 16 residues long. In germline, CDR1 is MDHEN, CDR2 SYDVKM. CDR3 protein: CASSSAQTAGAGELFF. CDR3 nucleotides: TGTGCCAGCAGTTCCGCCCAGACAGCTGGTGCCGGGGAGCTGTTTTTT.

The chain carries TRBV7-8 and TRBJ2-7; D possibly corresponds to TRBD1 (5 bases). CDR3 length: 15 residues. Per germline, CDR1 SGHVS and CDR2 FQNEAQ. V lost 2 bases to trimming and J lost 0 bases, with 11 bases between them. The CDR3: CASSLWGPSSYEQYF. CDR3 DNA: TGTGCCAGCAGCTTATGGGGCCCTAGCTCCTACGAGCAGTACTTC.

CDR3 loop: CASSQDRGRTRTQYF. The CDR3 DNA reads TGCGCCAGCAGCCAAGACAGGGGGCGGACCCGGACCCAGTACTTC. J is TRBJ2-5 and V is TRBV4-1; TRBD1 matches 8 bases. The CDR3 is made up of 15 amino acids. The germline CDR1 and CDR2 sequences are MGHRA and YSYEKL. The V segment lost 0 bases and the J segment 7 bases; nucleotides outside the gene matches: 7.

The gene calls are TRBV3-1 (or the pseudogene TRBV3-2) and TRBJ2-1; D call uncertain. Germline lookup yields CDR1 LGHDT and CDR2 YNNKEL (reference sequence). This CDR3 region has 15 residues. With 1 base removed from V and 5 bases from J, the gap between germline ends came to 12 bases. The CDR3 DNA reads as TGTGCCAGCAGCCAAGCCCTGTTAGATAACAATGAGCAGTTCTTC. This codes for CASSQALLDNNEQFF.

The chain uses TRBV2 and TRBJ2-7, with 12 bases identical to TRBD2. CDR1 and CDR2 from the germline V gene are SNHLY and FYNNEI. The trim removed 3 bases at V and 1 base at J, leaving 7 bases unmatched. The CDR3 totals 17 residues. The chain's CDR3 is CASSEGASGRASYEQYF. The CDR3, as DNA: TGTGCCAGCAGTGAGGGGGCTAGCGGGAGGGCATCCTACGAGCAGTACTTC.

This clone was observed a handful of times. This sequence joins TRBV4-1 and TRBJ2-3; 12 nucleotides agree with TRBD2. CDR1 and CDR2 (germline): MGHRA, YSYEKL. V lost 4 bases to trimming and J lost 2 bases; unmatched junction nucleotides: 4. The CDR3 is 16 residues long. The CDR3 region has the DNA TGCGCCAGCAGCCTTGGACTAGCGGGGTACACAGATACGCAGTATTTT. As protein: CASSLGLAGYTDTQYF.

The CDR3 protein is CASSSDRVRQPQHF. CDR3 sequence (DNA): TGTGCCAGCAGCTCGGACAGGGTAAGACAGCCCCAGCATTTT. The chain carries TRBV11-2 and TRBJ1-5, with 8 positions matching TRBD1. The CDR3 loop spans 14 amino acids. Germline loops: CDR1 SGHAT, CDR2 FQNNGV. J lost 7 bases, V lost 4 bases, and 6 bases had no gene match.

This rearrangement joins TRBV10-3 to TRBJ1-2, with 7 bases identical to TRBD1. The CDR3 sequence is 13 residues long. The germline V gene encodes CDR1 ENHRY and CDR2 SYGVKD. Trimming cost V 4 bases and J 7 bases; bases outside gene matches: 6. The CDR3 DNA reads as TGTGCCATCAGTGTTGAGGGGGCGAGTGGCTACACCTTC. This gives the protein CAISVEGASGYTF.

V gene TRBV7-2 combines with J gene TRBJ2-3; TRBD2 matches at 13 bases. After removal of 5 bases from V and 2 bases from J, the junction contained 13 bases not matched to a gene. CDR3 size: 19 residues. CDR1 and CDR2 from the germline V gene are SGHTA and FQGNSA. The CDR3 region has the DNA TGTGCCAGCAGCAATCATATCGTGGGACTAGCGGGAAACACAGATACGCAGTATTTT. Amino acid sequence: CASSNHIVGLAGNTDTQYF.

A single count supports this clone. This chain uses TRBV6-1 with TRBJ2-7; D is perhaps TRBD1 (5 bases). From germline, CDR1 is MNHNS and CDR2 SASEGT. V lost 7 bases, J lost 0 bases, and 13 bases lay in between. This CDR3 is built from 14 residues. The CDR3 region has the DNA TGTGCCAGCACGACAGACCCAAACTCCTACGAGCAGTACTTC. This codes for CASTTDPNSYEQYF.

This clone appeared a few times. The V call is TRBV9, the J call TRBJ2-5, with D tentatively TRBD2 (6 bases). Germline V gene sequence: CDR1 SGDLS, CDR2 YYNGEE. V lost 0 bases and J lost 4, with 22 bases in between. This CDR3 spans 18 amino acids. This CDR3 is CASSVDGHPERASETQYF. In DNA, the CDR3 is TGTGCCAGCAGCGTAGACGGCCACCCCGAGCGGGCTTCAGAGACCCAGTACTTC.

V gene TRBV5-6 combines with J gene TRBJ1-3; the D gene is possibly TRBD1 (6 bases). V lost 3 bases and J 0 bases, leaving 10 bases between the germline ends. This CDR3 has 15 amino acids. From germline, CDR1 is SGHDT and CDR2 YYEEEE. The CDR3 sequence: CASSSRGHSGNTIYF. In nucleotides, the CDR3 is TGTGCCAGCAGCTCCAGGGGCCACTCTGGAAACACCATATATTTT.

The chain employs TRBV3-1 (or the pseudogene TRBV3-2) and TRBJ2-1; possible D gene TRBD2, 7 bases. V was clipped by 3 bases and J by 4 bases, with 13 bases between them. The CDR3 runs to 15 residues. The V gene's germline CDR1 is LGHDT and CDR2 YNNKEL (reference sequence). The CDR3: CASSHAGGLYNEQFF. The CDR3 DNA reads TGTGCCAGCAGCCATGCCGGGGGGCTATACAATGAGCAGTTCTTC.

In this sample, this clone turned up many times. The V call is TRBV27, the J call TRBJ1-2, with TRBD1 as a possible D gene (5 bases). This CDR3 spans 15 amino acids. V lost 2 bases and J lost 0, with 10 bases in between. Germline CDR1 is MNHEY and CDR2 is SMNVEV (reference sequence). This CDR3 reads CASSLRGGANYGYTF. CDR3 DNA: TGTGCCAGCAGTTTACGCGGGGGGGCTAACTATGGCTACACCTTC.

V is TRBV7-2 and J is TRBJ2-5; tentative D call: TRBD1 (10 bases). The ends were cut back, 4 bases at V and 5 bases at J, with 23 bases in the middle. The CDR3 is 17 residues long. The germline gives CDR1 SGHTA, CDR2 FQGNSA. The CDR3 sequence is CASSSSGDRGSGETQYF. The CDR3 DNA follows: TGTGCCAGCAGCTCTAGCGGGGACAGGGGATCGGGGGAGACCCAGTACTTC.

The V gene is TRBV3-1 (or the pseudogene TRBV3-2), the J gene TRBJ2-3; the D is unclear. V lost 8 bases, J lost 3 bases, and 6 bases lay in between. Germline CDR1 and CDR2: LGHDT and YNNKEL (reference sequence). The length of the CDR3 is 11 residues. CDR3 residues: CASAGTDTQYF. In DNA, the CDR3 is TGTGCCAGCGCCGGGACAGATACGCAGTATTTT.

This CDR3 reads CASSLGGSGNTIYF. CDR3 nucleotides: TGTGCCAGCAGCCTCGGGGGGTCTGGAAACACCATATATTTT. The chain couples TRBV3-1 (or the pseudogene TRBV3-2) to TRBJ1-3, with D possibly matching TRBD1 (5 bases). Trimming took off 4 bases at V and 1 base at J, with 8 bases between the two ends. The length of the CDR3 is 14 residues. Germline values: CDR1 LGHDT, CDR2 YNNKEL (reference sequence).

The chain is built from TRBV7-6 and TRBJ2-1; D may be TRBD2 (6 bases). Looked up from germline, CDR1 is SGHVS and CDR2 is FNYEAQ. CDR3 length: 15 residues. V lost 1 base and J lost 2, with 9 bases in between. The CDR3 region has the DNA TGTGCCAGCAGCTTAGAATCGGGGGCCTACAATGAGCAGTTCTTC. It codes for CASSLESGAYNEQFF.

The sample holds a few counts of this clone. The chain recombines TRBV6-6 with TRBJ1-5, with 9 bases fitting TRBD1. The ends lost 5 bases at V and 6 bases at J; junction bases unmatched: 5. CDR1 and CDR2 from the germline V gene are MNHNY and SVGAGI (reference sequence). This CDR3 spans 14 amino acids. In DNA form, the CDR3 reads TGTGCCAGCAGTCCACAGGGGGCTGGTCAGCCCCAGCATTTT. Its protein is CASSPQGAGQPQHF.

The chain recombines TRBV6-5 with TRBJ2-1; perhaps TRBD2 as D (5 bases). Germline V gene data show CDR1 as MNHEY and CDR2 as SVGAGI. Deletions cut 4 bases from V and 0 bases from J, with 13 bases between. This CDR3 region has 16 residues. The CDR3 loop reads CASSFSGVGSYNEQFF. The CDR3 nucleotides read TGTGCCAGCAGTTTCTCCGGGGTAGGCTCCTACAATGAGCAGTTCTTC.

V usage is TRBV6-4 and J usage is TRBJ1-5; D is perhaps TRBD1 (5 bases). The CDR3 is 14 amino acids. CDR1 and CDR2 (germline): MRHNA, SNTAGT. Trimming cost V 3 bases and J 0 bases, with 6 bases left between them. The CDR3 sequence: CASSEGGSNQPQHF. In nucleotides, the CDR3 is TGTGCCAGCAGTGAGGGGGGTAGCAATCAGCCCCAGCATTTT.

This chain connects TRBV18 to TRBJ2-6, with TRBD2 identical over 14 bases. CDR1 is KGHSH, CDR2 LQKENI, per germline. This CDR3 region has 18 residues. J gave up 4 bases and V 2 bases, and 4 bases lay outside the gene matches. CDR3 amino acids: CASSPGLAGGPGANVLTF. The CDR3, as DNA: TGTGCCAGCTCACCAGGACTAGCGGGAGGACCCGGGGCCAACGTCCTGACTTTC.

This chain links TRBV6-5 with TRBJ1-1, with D possibly being TRBD1 (6 bases). The CDR3 sequence is 14 residues long. In germline, CDR1 is MNHEY, CDR2 SVGAGI. With 7 bases removed from V and 1 base from J, the gap between germline ends came to 13 bases. In nucleotides, the CDR3 is TGTGCCAGCAAACTACGAGGGGGGAACACTGAAGCTTTCTTT. Amino acid sequence: CASKLRGGNTEAFF.

The CDR3 DNA reads TGTGCCAGCAGTGACGGACAGAATAATTCACCCCTCCACTTT. Its translation is CASSDGQNNSPLHF. V gene TRBV2 combines with J gene TRBJ1-6, with D possibly TRBD1 on 6 matching bases. Germline V gene sequence: CDR1 SNHLY, CDR2 FYNNEI. The germline V and J ends were trimmed by 3 bases and 5 bases, with 8 bases remaining between them. The CDR3 has 14 residues. The full variable domain, its missing parts supplied by reference TRBV2 and TRBJ1-6, is EPEVTQTPSHQVTQMGQEVILRCVPISNHLYFYWYRQILGQKVEFLVSFYNNEISEKSEIFDDQFSVERPDGSNFTLKIRSTKLEDSAMYFCASSDGQNNSPLHFGNGTRLTVT.

V and J are TRBV5-1 and TRBJ2-7, with 9 nucleotides matching TRBD2. V was pared by 2 bases and J by 4 bases, with 7 bases of the junction left unmatched. CDR3 length: 15 amino acids. The germline gives CDR1 SGHRS, CDR2 YFSETQ. The CDR3 region has the DNA TGCGCCAGCAGCTTCGGTAGCGGGAGACAGTACGAGCAGTACTTC. It is translated as CASSFGSGRQYEQYF.

V is TRBV6-5 and J is TRBJ1-1; no firm D call. Germline V gives CDR1 MNHEY, CDR2 SVGAGI. Trimming removed 5 bases at V and 1 base at J, with 11 bases between. This CDR3 has 14 amino acids. The CDR3 nucleotides are TGTGCCAGCAGTCGGCTTACGGGGAACACTGAAGCTTTCTTT. As protein: CASSRLTGNTEAFF.

The chain carries TRBV27 and TRBJ2-7, with 7 nucleotides matching TRBD1. J lost 2 bases, V lost 6 bases, and 4 bases had no gene match. CDR3 length equals 13 residues. Germline assignment: CDR1 MNHEY and CDR2 SMNVEV (reference sequence). CDR3 sequence (DNA): TGTGCCAGCAGAGGACAGGACGCCTACGAGCAGTACTTC. It specifies CASRGQDAYEQYF.

The sample holds one count of this clone. The chain combines TRBV12-3 or TRBV12-4 with TRBJ2-7; D remains unclear. This CDR3 contains 12 residues. Trimming shortened V by 3 bases and J by 6 bases, and 9 bases separated the two germline ends. The chain's CDR3 is CASSFVLGEQYF. The CDR3 coding sequence is TGTGCCAGCAGTTTTGTCCTAGGCGAGCAGTACTTC.

This sequence joins TRBV5-1 and TRBJ2-1; D might be TRBD1 (5 bases). Germline lookup yields CDR1 SGHRS and CDR2 YFSETQ. Trimming took 4 bases from V and 6 from J, leaving 26 bases between them. The CDR3 has 18 amino acids. This chain's CDR3 is CASSPRPGGHLASNEQFF. In DNA, the CDR3 is TGCGCCAGCAGCCCCCGACCGGGCGGACACCTGGCCAGCAATGAGCAGTTCTTC. Together with reference TRBV5-1 and TRBJ2-1, the CDR3 gives the full variable domain: KAGVTQTPRYLIKTRGQQVTLSCSPISGHRSVSWYQQTPGQGLQFLFEYFSETQRNKGNFPGRFSGRQFSNSRSEMNVSTLELGDSALYLCASSPRPGGHLASNEQFFGPGTRLTVL.